This paragraph reports one T cell receptor (beta chain). The antigen is undetermined. Here immunoSEQ multiplex PCR was the method, and the copy in TCRdb shows in-frame clones only, minus some. The sample holds tens of thousands of clones; 90% to 95% are singletons and the top ten take 4.7%. This CDR3 is built from 14 residues. The germline V and J ends were trimmed by 1 base and 1 base, with 8 bases remaining between them. Per germline, CDR1 SGHAT and CDR2 FQNNGV. This specimen comes from a study of Tregs in tolerant kidney transplant recipients. Study-level findings and limits: Tregs expanded with activated donor B cells seemed most donor-specific. Few patients were studied, so findings need validation in larger groups.

Thawed PBMCs were FACS-sorted into unstimulated CD4+CD25+CD127- regulatory T cells, CD4+CD25- non-regulatory cells, CD4 and CD8 cells. The rearrangement uses TRBV11-2 and TRBJ2-7, with a weak D call TRBD2 (5 bases). This receptor was identified in a human donor in good health. Sequencing was carried out using CD8+ T cells from blood. Written as DNA, the CDR3 is TGTGCCAGCAGCTTAGTTCCGGGGTCCTACGAGCAGTACTTC. It encodes CASSLVPGSYEQYF.